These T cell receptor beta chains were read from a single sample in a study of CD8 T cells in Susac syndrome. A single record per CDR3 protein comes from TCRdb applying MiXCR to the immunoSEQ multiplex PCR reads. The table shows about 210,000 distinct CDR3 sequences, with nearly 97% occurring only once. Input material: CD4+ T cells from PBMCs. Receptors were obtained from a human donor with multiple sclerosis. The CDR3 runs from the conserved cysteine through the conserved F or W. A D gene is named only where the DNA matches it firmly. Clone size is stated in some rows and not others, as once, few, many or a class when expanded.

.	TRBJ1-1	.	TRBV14	TGTGCCAGCAGCCATCGAAGCGCCCTGGCCGAAGCTTTCTTT	CASSHRSALAEAFF
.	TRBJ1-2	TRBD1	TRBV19	TGTGCCAGTAGTCCCTGGGACAGGGACTATGGCTACACCTTC	CASSPWDRDYGYTF
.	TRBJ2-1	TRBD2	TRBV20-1	TGCAGAGCGTGGACTAGCGCAAATCCCGCAACGGGTGAGCAGTTCTTC	CRAWTSANPATGEQFF
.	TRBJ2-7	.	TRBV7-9	TGTGCCAGCAGCACTAGCGATTTGCAGGGGCCAAGCTCCTACGAGCAGTACTTC	CASSTSDLQGPSSYEQYF
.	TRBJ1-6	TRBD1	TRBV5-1	TGCGCCAGCAGCTTTGGACAGGGAGGTTCACCCCTCCACTTT	CASSFGQGGSPLHF
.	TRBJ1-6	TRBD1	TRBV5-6	TGTGCCAGCAGCCCAATACAGGGGGCGGCCGTGTTTTCACCCCTCCACTTT	CASSPIQGAAVFSPLHF
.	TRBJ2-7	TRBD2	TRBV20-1	TGCAGTGCCCGTGGGACTACAGCCTACGAGCAGTACTTC	CSARGTTAYEQYF
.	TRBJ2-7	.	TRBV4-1	TGCGCCAGCAGCCAAGTAGACCAACAGTACGAGCAGTACTTC	CASSQVDQQYEQYF
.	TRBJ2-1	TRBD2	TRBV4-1	TGCGCCAGCAGCCAACTAGCGGGGTACAATGAGCAGTTCTTC	CASSQLAGYNEQFF
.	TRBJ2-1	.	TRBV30	TGTGCCTGGACCCAGGATAACTCCTACAATGAGCAGTTCTTC	CAWTQDNSYNEQFF
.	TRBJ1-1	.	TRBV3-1	TGTGCCAGCAGCCAAAGGACGAACACTGAAGCTTTCTTT	CASSQRTNTEAFF
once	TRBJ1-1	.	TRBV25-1	TGTGCCAGCAGTGAGAGCTCGGCCCGGAACACTGAAGCTTTCTTT	CASSESSARNTEAFF
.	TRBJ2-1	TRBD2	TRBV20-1	TGCAGTGCTAGGGGAAGCGGGAGCTCCTACAATGAGCAGTTCTTC	CSARGSGSSYNEQFF
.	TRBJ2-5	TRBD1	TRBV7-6	TGTGCCAGCAGCCCTATTGTCCCGGGACAGGGAGAGACCCAGTACTTC	CASSPIVPGQGETQYF
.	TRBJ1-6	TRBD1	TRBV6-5	TGTGCCAGCAGTTACCGGGACAGGGGTTCACCCCTCCACTTT	CASSYRDRGSPLHF
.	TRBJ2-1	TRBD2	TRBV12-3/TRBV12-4	TGTGCCAGCAGCCCTAGCGGGGGGGAGTACAATGAGCAGTTCTTC	CASSPSGGEYNEQFF
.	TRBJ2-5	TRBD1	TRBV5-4	TGTGCCAGCAGCCTTGGACTGACAGGGGAGACCCAGTACTTC	CASSLGLTGETQYF
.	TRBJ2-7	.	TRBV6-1	TGTGCCAGCAGTCGCGACGCGGGGTTCGGGCGGTCCTCCTACGAGCAGTACTTC	CASSRDAGFGRSSYEQYF
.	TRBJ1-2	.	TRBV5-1	TGCGCCAGCAGCTTAAGGGATGGGAGAGGGAGCGGCTACACCTTC	CASSLRDGRGSGYTF
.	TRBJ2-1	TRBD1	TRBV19	TGTGCCAGTAAAAGGGGACAGGGATCCTACAATGAGCAGTTCTTC	CASKRGQGSYNEQFF
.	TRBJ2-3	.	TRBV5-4	TGTGCCAGCAGCCCCCCTCCGGGAGGCACAGATACGCAGTATTTT	CASSPPPGGTDTQYF
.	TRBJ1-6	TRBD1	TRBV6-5	TGTGCCAGCAGCCGACAGGGGAGTAATTCACCCCTCCACTTT	CASSRQGSNSPLHF
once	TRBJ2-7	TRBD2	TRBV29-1	TGCAACCAATGGACTAGCGGGAACTACGAGCAGTACTTC	CNQWTSGNYEQYF
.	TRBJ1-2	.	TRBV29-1	TGCAGCGTTGAAGAGGTGAATGGCTACACCTTC	CSVEEVNGYTF
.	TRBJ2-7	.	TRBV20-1	TGCAGTGCTAGACCGTCCCAAAGCTCCTACGAGCAGTACTTC	CSARPSQSSYEQYF
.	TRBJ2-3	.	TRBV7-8	TGTGCCAGCAGCTCGGCGACTAGTTGGCCAGATACGCAGTATTTT	CASSSATSWPDTQYF
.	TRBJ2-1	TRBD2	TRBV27	TGTGCCAGCAGGTCAGGACTAGCGGTTTACAATGAGCAGTTCTTC	CASRSGLAVYNEQFF
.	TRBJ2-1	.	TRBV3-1	TGTGCCAGCAGCCGCCGCGAGCCGGGGACATTGGGTGAGCAGTTCTTC	CASSRREPGTLGEQFF
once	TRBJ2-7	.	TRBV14	TGTGCCAGCAGCCAAGGGTTAGTACCCTACGAGCAGTACTTC	CASSQGLVPYEQYF
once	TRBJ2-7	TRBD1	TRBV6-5	TGTGCCAGCAGTTTACAGGGGGTTGGGACCTACGAGCAGTACTTC	CASSLQGVGTYEQYF
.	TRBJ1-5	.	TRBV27	TGTGCCAGCAGTTTAAGCAGTAGCAATCAGCCCCAGCATTTT	CASSLSSSNQPQHF
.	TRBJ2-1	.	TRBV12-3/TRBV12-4	TGTGCCAGCAGTTTAATATCGGGGGCCCACAATGAGCAGTTCTTC	CASSLISGAHNEQFF
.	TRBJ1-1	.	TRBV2	TGTGCCAGCAGTGGGGTCGGAAGAACCGTGGCGGACGCTTTCTTT	CASSGVGRTVADAFF
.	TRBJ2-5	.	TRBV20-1	TGCAGTGCTAGTAGGCAGGATAAACGAGAGACCCAGTACTTC	CSASRQDKRETQYF
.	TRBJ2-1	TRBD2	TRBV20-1	TGCAGTGCCCCATCGCGGACTAGCAATGAGCAGTTCTTC	CSAPSRTSNEQFF
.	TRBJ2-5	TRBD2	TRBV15	TGTGCCACCAGCAGACGACTAGCGGGGACTCAAGAGACCCAGTACTTC	CATSRRLAGTQETQYF
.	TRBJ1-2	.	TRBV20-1	TGCAGTGCTAGTAATTCTTTGAACTATGGCTACACCTTC	CSASNSLNYGYTF
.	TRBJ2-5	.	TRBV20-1	TGCAGTGCTGGGCCGGGCGGTGAGACCCAGTACTTC	CSAGPGGETQYF
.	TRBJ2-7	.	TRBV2	TGTGCCAGCAGGCTAGCGCTGGGGGAGCAGTACTTC	CASRLALGEQYF
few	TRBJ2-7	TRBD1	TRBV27	TGTGCCAGCAGTTTGGGACAGGGGACCTACGAGCAGTACTTC	CASSLGQGTYEQYF
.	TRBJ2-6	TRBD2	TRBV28	TGTGCCAGCAGGGCGCGGGGAGGGACCGGGGCCAACGTCCTGACTTTC	CASRARGGTGANVLTF
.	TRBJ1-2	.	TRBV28	TGTGCCAGCACCCTTGGACTTACCTATGGCTACACCTTC	CASTLGLTYGYTF
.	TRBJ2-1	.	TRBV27	TGTGCCAGCAGTTGGGGGAGGCGGCTTAACAATGAGCAGTTCTTC	CASSWGRRLNNEQFF
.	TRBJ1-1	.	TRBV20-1	TGCAGTGCTAGAGAAGATTTCACTGAAGCTTTCTTT	CSAREDFTEAFF
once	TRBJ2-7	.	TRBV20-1	TGCAGTGCTATGGGACTTGGCGAGCAGTACTTC	CSAMGLGEQYF